This passage covers 3 T cell receptor beta chains from one sample sequenced in a study of vaccination and CD4 T cells after COVID-19. Sequenced with the Oncomine TCR Beta short-read assay was DNA taken from cultured CD4+ T cells. TCRdb re-analysed the PCR reads in MiXCR, keeping a single row per CDR3 protein. The data show over 10,000 distinct CDR3 sequences, with 56% seen just once and 15% to 20% held by the top ten. No cognate antigen is known for these TCRs. Treatment described: approximately nine-day PBMC culture with coronavirus spike peptide pools or control peptides (ViraFEST assay). Sequencing input: CD4+ T cells from blood, cultured in vitro. The receptor source for this set is a human donor who had recovered from COVID-19.

This clonotype occurred a few times. The chain uses TRBV6-1 and TRBJ1-1; possibly TRBD1 for D (5 bases). Germline-derived CDR1 and CDR2 are MNHNS and SASEGT. V was clipped by 6 bases and J by 4 bases, with 12 bases between them. The CDR3 is 13 amino acids. The CDR3 region is CASRRVQGTEAFF. CDR3 sequence (DNA): TGTGCCAGCAGGAGAGTGCAGGGCACTGAAGCTTTCTTT.

This chain uses TRBV5-1 with TRBJ2-2; 8 nucleotides line up with TRBD1. Germline V gene sequence: CDR1 SGHRS, CDR2 YFSETQ. This CDR3 contains 15 residues. Trimming removed 3 bases from V and 5 bases from J; junction bases left unmatched: 6. The CDR3 DNA reads TGCGCCAGCAGCTCCCTCGGACAGGGAACCGGGGAGCTGTTTTTT. It codes for CASSSLGQGTGELFF.

This chain links TRBV19 with TRBJ1-3, with D hard to call. The CDR3 extends over 14 amino acids. Germline V gives CDR1 LNHDA, CDR2 SQIVND (reference sequence). V was pared by 8 bases and J by 1 base, with 12 bases between. The CDR3: CASQDKRSGNTIYF. The CDR3 DNA reads TGTGCCAGTCAAGATAAACGGTCTGGAAACACCATATATTTT.